The 3 T cell receptor beta chains below come from one sample, sequenced in a study of cytomegalovirus exposure and HLA in healthy donors. Vbeta (60) and Jbeta (13) primers were used in the PCR. Libraries were prepared by immunoSEQ multiplex PCR; TCRdb keeps only in-frame clonotypes and omits some of them. The data contain about 170,000 clones, more than 60% of them singletons. Sequenced input: PBMCs. The receptors were gathered from a female donor in good health and CMV-seronegative.

This sequence joins TRBV10-3 and TRBJ2-2, with 10 bases aligning to TRBD2. From germline, CDR1 is ENHRY and CDR2 SYGVKD. This CDR3 spans 14 amino acids. The trim removed 7 bases at V and 6 bases at J, leaving 5 bases unmatched. CDR3 residues: CAITGTSGAGELFF. CDR3 bases: TGTGCCATCACTGGCACTAGCGGGGCCGGGGAGCTGTTTTTT.

The chain recombines TRBV28 with TRBJ1-1; D remains unclear. V lost 4 bases and J 1 base, leaving 13 bases between the germline ends. The CDR3 spans 15 residues. The germline gives CDR1 MDHEN, CDR2 SYDVKM. The CDR3 DNA reads TGTGCCAGCAGTTCGGAGGGCAGTGGGAACACTGAAGCTTTCTTT. Protein sequence: CASSSEGSGNTEAFF. The whole variable domain, remainder taken from reference TRBV28 and TRBJ1-1, is DVKVTQSSRYLVKRTGEKVFLECVQDMDHENMFWYRQDPGLGLRLIYFSYDVKMKEKGDIPEGYSVSREKKERFSLILESASTNQTSMYLCASSSEGSGNTEAFFGQGTRLTVV.

The chain uses TRBV5-5 and TRBJ2-5; D unclear. Trimming removed 1 base from V and 4 bases from J, with 14 bases in between. The CDR3 extends over 15 amino acids. CDR1 SGHKS and CDR2 YYEKEE come from the germline V gene (reference sequence). The CDR3: CASSLPLGPRETQYF. CDR3 sequence (DNA): TGTGCCAGCAGCTTGCCCCTAGGTCCCCGAGAGACCCAGTACTTC.